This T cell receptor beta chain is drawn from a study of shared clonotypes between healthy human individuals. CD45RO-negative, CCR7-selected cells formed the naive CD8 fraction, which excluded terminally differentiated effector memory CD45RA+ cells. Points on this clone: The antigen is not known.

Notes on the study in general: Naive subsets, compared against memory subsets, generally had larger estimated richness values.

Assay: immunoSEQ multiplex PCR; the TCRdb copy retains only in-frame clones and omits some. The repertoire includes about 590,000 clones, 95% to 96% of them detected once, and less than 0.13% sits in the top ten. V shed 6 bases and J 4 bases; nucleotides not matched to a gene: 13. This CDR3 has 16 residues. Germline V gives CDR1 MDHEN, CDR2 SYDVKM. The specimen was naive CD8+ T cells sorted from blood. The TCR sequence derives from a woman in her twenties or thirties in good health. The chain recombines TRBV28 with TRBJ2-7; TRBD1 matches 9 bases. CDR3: CASRSEPGTGKYEQYF. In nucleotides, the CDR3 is TGTGCCAGCAGAAGTGAACCGGGGACAGGGAAGTACGAGCAGTACTTC.